This passage covers 19 T cell receptor beta chains from one sample sequenced in a study of cytomegalovirus exposure and HLA in healthy donors (dated 2017 in TCRdb). Libraries were built with the immunoSEQ multiplex PCR assay. A mixture of 60 forward primers for TCR Vbeta segments and 13 reverse primers for TCR Jbeta segments was used in the multiplex PCR. TCRdb took over this immuneACCESS table, retaining in-frame rearrangements with V and J assigned. Such tables are incomplete; in checked studies, under half of the missing clones stem from an unresolved V gene, and the remainder is unexplained. The sample includes about 110,000 clones, with approximately 79% observed a single time. Clones ranked in the top ten supply less than 15% of the sample. Sequenced: PBMCs. These receptors were taken from a woman aged 40 to 55 in good health and CMV-seropositive.

This rearrangement joins TRBV25-1 to TRBJ1-2; a possible D gene is TRBD1 (5 bases). The V end was cut by 7 bases, the J end by 6 bases, with 18 bases between. The V gene's germline CDR1 is MGHDK and CDR2 SYGVNS. The CDR3 runs 14 residues. CDR3 DNA sequence: TGTGCCAGCACTGCGGTTGGGGGGGTGGATGGCTACACCTTC. The encoded protein is CASTAVGGVDGYTF.

The genes are TRBV29-1 and TRBJ1-1, with D unresolved. The V gene lost 8 bases and the J gene lost 6 bases, with 13 bases spanning the gap. Germline V gene lookup returns CDR1 SQVTM and CDR2 ANQGSEA. The CDR3 covers 11 residues. Here the CDR3 DNA reads TGCAGCTTCCTCGACGGAGCTGAAGCTTTCTTT. It translates to CSFLDGAEAFF.

V gene TRBV28 combines with J gene TRBJ2-7; 7 bases agree with TRBD1. There are 14 residues in the CDR3. CDR1 is MDHEN, CDR2 SYDVKM, per germline. V shed 6 bases, J shed 2 bases, and the junction held 7 bases outside the gene matches. This CDR3 reads CASRPGGTAYEQYF. CDR3 DNA sequence: TGTGCCAGCAGACCTGGTGGGACAGCCTACGAGCAGTACTTC. Filled out from reference TRBV28 and TRBJ2-7, the complete variable domain reads DVKVTQSSRYLVKRTGEKVFLECVQDMDHENMFWYRQDPGLGLRLIYFSYDVKMKEKGDIPEGYSVSREKKERFSLILESASTNQTSMYLCASRPGGTAYEQYFGPGTRLTVT.

The CDR3 region is CATRQDYNSPLHF. CDR3 nucleotides: TGTGCCACCAGACAGGACTATAATTCACCCCTCCACTTT. The rearrangement links TRBV10-3 to TRBJ1-6, with TRBD1 as a possible D gene (6 bases). Germline V gene sequence: CDR1 ENHRY, CDR2 SYGVKD. V was cut by 10 bases and J by 3 bases, with 10 bases left in between. The CDR3 covers 13 residues.

DNA of the CDR3: TGTGCCATCAGTGGACACGATGGGTCCTACGAGCAGTACTTC. Residues: CAISGHDGSYEQYF. The chain uses TRBV10-3 and TRBJ2-7; D ambiguous. Trimming shortened V by 4 bases and J by 1 base, and 11 bases separated the two germline ends. Germline values: CDR1 ENHRY, CDR2 SYGVKD. There are 14 residues in the CDR3.

The rearrangement links TRBV7-2 to TRBJ2-1; 10 bases match TRBD2. CDR1 and CDR2 (germline): SGHTA, FQGNSA. The CDR3 covers 16 residues. V lost 6 bases and J lost 7; bases outside the gene matches: 12. The CDR3 DNA reads as TGTGCCAGCAGACCCTTCCTAGCGGGGGCTCGAAATGAGCAGTTCTTC. Its protein is CASRPFLAGARNEQFF.

The gene calls are TRBV6-5 and TRBJ1-6, with 9 positions matching TRBD1. The germline CDR1 and CDR2 sequences are MNHEY and SVGAGI. J was trimmed by 7 bases and V by 4 bases; bases with no gene match: 5. The CDR3 consists of 15 residues. The CDR3 region is CASSLGGQGNSPLHF. Written as DNA, the CDR3 is TGTGCCAGCAGTTTAGGAGGACAGGGGAATTCACCCCTCCACTTT.

The chain links TRBV7-9 to TRBJ2-5, with 7 positions matching TRBD2. The CDR3 has 16 residues. CDR1 and CDR2 from the germline V gene are SEHNR and FQNEAQ (reference sequence). Losses at the gene ends were 8 bases for V and 5 bases for J; bases not matched to a gene: 17. This CDR3 reads CASGRTSGPKGETQYF. CDR3 sequence (DNA): TGTGCCAGCGGCCGGACTAGTGGACCCAAAGGGGAGACCCAGTACTTC.

The chain recombines TRBV30 with TRBJ2-1; 7 bases map to TRBD1. Trimming removed 6 bases from V and 4 bases from J; junction bases left unmatched: 3. The CDR3 contains 12 residues. CDR1 is GTSNPN and CDR2 is SVGIG in the germline V gene (reference sequence). The CDR3 loop reads CACPGQYNEQFF. CDR3 nucleotides: TGTGCCTGTCCGGGACAGTACAATGAGCAGTTCTTC.

The rearrangement uses TRBV2 and TRBJ2-5, with a weak D call TRBD1 (5 bases). In germline, CDR1 is SNHLY, CDR2 FYNNEI. The CDR3 is 13 residues long. V was shortened by 4 bases and J by 5 bases, with 11 bases between the two germline ends. CDR3 sequence (DNA): TGTGCCAGCAGTGGGGGCCGGCGGGAGACCCAGTACTTC. The encoded protein is CASSGGRRETQYF.

This chain joins TRBV6-5 and TRBJ2-7, with 8 bases identical to TRBD2. Losses at the gene ends were 2 bases for V and 0 bases for J; bases not matched to a gene: 6. Germline V gene sequence: CDR1 MNHEY, CDR2 SVGAGI. The CDR3 length is 16 residues. DNA of the CDR3: TGTGCCAGCAGTTACGGGCGGGGGACTAGCTCCTACGAGCAGTACTTC. This translates into CASSYGRGTSSYEQYF.

The V and J genes are TRBV5-1 and TRBJ2-1, with D possibly matching TRBD1 (5 bases). Germline CDR1 is SGHRS and CDR2 is YFSETQ. The CDR3 spans 14 residues. V shed 6 bases and J shed 4 bases, with 14 bases lying between them. CDR3 amino acids: CASNADSTYNEQFF. The CDR3 nucleotides are TGCGCCAGCAACGCCGACAGTACTTACAATGAGCAGTTCTTC.

The CDR3 DNA is TGCGCCAGCAGCTCTGGGGGGGGCACTGGAAACACCATATATTTT. Translated, it gives CASSSGGGTGNTIYF. The rearrangement joins TRBV5-1 to TRBJ1-3, with D possibly being TRBD1 (6 bases). Germline V CDR1 and CDR2: SGHRS, YFSETQ. Trimming stripped 3 bases from V and 2 bases from J, with 12 bases between. The CDR3 has 15 amino acids.

This chain connects TRBV9 to TRBJ2-3; D may be TRBD2 (5 bases). Per germline, CDR1 SGDLS and CDR2 YYNGEE. The length of the CDR3 is 15 residues. Trimming stripped 1 base from V and 2 bases from J, with 11 bases between. CDR3 sequence: CASSVTRLNTDTQYF. CDR3 coding DNA: TGTGCCAGCAGCGTAACTAGGTTAAACACAGATACGCAGTATTTT. Based on the CDR3 plus reference TRBV9 and TRBJ2-3, the full variable domain is DSGVTQTPKHLITATGQRVTLRCSPRSGDLSVYWYQQSLDQGLQFLIQYYNGEERAKGNILERFSAQQFPDLHSELNLSSLELGDSALYFCASSVTRLNTDTQYFGPGTRLTVL.

The chain combines TRBV7-8 with TRBJ1-6, with 9 bases fitting TRBD1. Per germline, CDR1 SGHVS and CDR2 FQNEAQ. CDR3 length: 15 amino acids. Losses at the gene ends were 7 bases for V and 5 bases for J; bases not matched to a gene: 6. CDR3 nucleotide sequence: TGTGCCAGCACCCAACGGACAGGGGATAATTCACCCCTCCACTTT. Protein product: CASTQRTGDNSPLHF. Full variable domain (remainder filled in from reference TRBV7-8 and TRBJ1-6): GAGVSQSPRYKVAKRGQDVALRCDPISGHVSLFWYQQALGQGPEFLTYFQNEAQLDKSGLPSDRFFAERPEGSVSTLKIQRTQQEDSAVYLCASTQRTGDNSPLHFGNGTRLTVT.

This clone was seen just once. The chain is built from TRBV25-1 and TRBJ2-7; D is unclear. Trimming removed 5 bases from V and 6 bases from J, with 14 bases in between. The CDR3 spans 13 residues. Germline CDR1 MGHDK, CDR2 SYGVNS. CDR3 bases: TGTGCCAGCAGTAGTCACACGTTGGCCGAGCAGTACTTC. Translation: CASSSHTLAEQYF.

The chain couples TRBV10-3 to TRBJ2-5, with TRBD2 matching 9 bases. CDR3 size: 13 residues. After removal of 5 bases from V and 4 bases from J, the junction contained 2 bases not matched to a gene. CDR1 and CDR2 (germline): ENHRY, SYGVKD. In nucleotides, the CDR3 is TGTGCCATCAGTCTGGGACTAGCAGAGACCCAGTACTTC. It translates to CAISLGLAETQYF.

The chain employs TRBV29-1 and TRBJ2-2; TRBD2 agrees at 8 bases. Trimming took 5 bases from V and 4 from J; bases not matched to a gene: 0. The CDR3 is 12 amino acids. The germline V gene encodes CDR1 SQVTM and CDR2 ANQGSEA. The CDR3, as DNA: TGCAGCGTTCGGGGGGGCACCGGGGAGCTGTTTTTT. It codes for CSVRGGTGELFF.

This clone appeared a few times. V usage is TRBV7-2 and J usage is TRBJ1-5, with TRBD1 as a possible D gene (5 bases). CDR3 length: 16 residues. Germline V gives CDR1 SGHTA, CDR2 FQGNSA. V gave up 1 base and J gave up 0 bases, with 10 bases separating them. Written as DNA, the CDR3 is TGTGCCAGCAGCTTAGTTCAGGGAATTAGCAATCAGCCCCAGCATTTT. This codes for CASSLVQGISNQPQHF.